Listed here are 26 T cell receptor beta chains from one sample, sequenced in a study of cytomegalovirus exposure and HLA in healthy donors. The assay was immunoSEQ multiplex PCR, and TCRdb's table has in-frame clones only and misses some. Here the sample spans around 120,000 clones, around 88% being singletons. The sequencing input was PBMCs. The receptors were gathered from a man younger than 35 in good health and CMV-seronegative.

V usage is TRBV27 and J usage is TRBJ1-2; 7 nucleotides agree with TRBD1. The V and J ends lost 5 bases and 2 bases, in that order; junction bases with no gene match: 8. Germline-derived CDR1 and CDR2 are MNHEY and SMNVEV (reference sequence). The CDR3 length is 15 residues. CDR3 in amino acids: CASSMTGFANYGYTF. CDR3 bases: TGTGCCAGCAGTATGACAGGGTTCGCGAACTATGGCTACACCTTC.

The V gene is TRBV7-9, the J gene TRBJ2-7, with D tentatively TRBD2 (5 bases). Germline V gives CDR1 SEHNR, CDR2 FQNEAQ (reference sequence). This CDR3 has 16 amino acids. Deletions cut 5 bases from V and 2 bases from J, with 19 bases between. The CDR3 DNA follows: TGTGCCAGCAGCCCCCGCACCGCGCAGGAGGCCTACGAGCAGTACTTC. This sequence encodes CASSPRTAQEAYEQYF.

The chain links TRBV4-2 to TRBJ2-1; maybe TRBD2 (6 bases). Trimming removed 1 base from V and 6 bases from J, with 19 bases in between. The CDR3 totals 17 residues. CDR1 and CDR2 from the germline V gene are LGHNA and YNFKEQ. The CDR3 protein is CASSQGFGGPVGNEQFF. The CDR3 nucleotides read TGTGCCAGCAGCCAAGGGTTCGGGGGACCGGTGGGCAATGAGCAGTTCTTC.

This chain uses TRBV7-9 with TRBJ2-1, with 8 bases fitting TRBD1. Germline CDR1 reads SEHNR; CDR2 reads FQNEAQ (reference sequence). Trimming cost V 5 bases and J 7 bases; bases outside gene matches: 4. CDR3 length equals 13 residues. CDR3 amino acids: CASSRTGRNEQFF. The CDR3 nucleotides are TGTGCCAGCAGCCGGACAGGGCGGAATGAGCAGTTCTTC.

The J gene is TRBJ2-7, the V gene TRBV9; 8 bases fit TRBD2. Germline V gives CDR1 SGDLS, CDR2 YYNGEE. J gave up 4 bases and V 0 bases, and 9 bases lay outside the gene matches. The CDR3 sequence is 16 residues long. The CDR3 DNA reads as TGTGCCAGCAGCGTAGACGCCAGCGGGAGTCAGTACGAGCAGTACTTC. It is translated as CASSVDASGSQYEQYF.

The rearrangement uses TRBV10-2 and TRBJ1-1, with TRBD1 identical over 7 bases. With 6 bases clipped from V and 1 base from J, the junction kept 5 bases outside the gene matches. There are 14 residues in the CDR3. Germline V gives CDR1 WSHSY, CDR2 SAAADI. CDR3 in DNA: TGCGCCAGCAGAGAGGGACAGAGGAACACTGAAGCTTTCTTT. Translating it yields CASREGQRNTEAFF.

V usage is TRBV1 and J usage is TRBJ1-1; the table's D call, TRBD1, has no DNA check behind it. TRBV1 has pseudogene status. CDR3 length equals 20 residues. The CDR3 here is CTSSPTLPYRGLRGDTEAFF. As DNA, the CDR3 is TGCACCAGCAGCCCGACCTTACCGTACAGGGGGCTGAGGGGAGACACTGAAGCTTTCTTT.

This rearrangement joins TRBV28 to TRBJ2-1, with 12 bases matching TRBD2. Per germline, CDR1 MDHEN and CDR2 SYDVKM. The CDR3 runs 15 residues. The V gene end was trimmed by 8 bases and the J gene end by 5 bases; junction bases not matched to a gene: 7. CDR3 sequence: CASGILAGGDNEQFF. CDR3 nucleotides: TGTGCCAGCGGAATTCTAGCGGGAGGGGACAATGAGCAGTTCTTC.

V usage is TRBV28 and J usage is TRBJ2-7; the D is unclear. CDR1 MDHEN and CDR2 SYDVKM come from the germline V gene. V lost 2 bases to trimming and J lost 3 bases, with 14 bases between them. The CDR3 length is 15 residues. The CDR3 is CASSLVRTAHYEQYF. CDR3 in DNA: TGTGCCAGCAGTTTAGTCCGAACTGCCCACTACGAGCAGTACTTC.

The rearrangement joins TRBV27 to TRBJ2-1, with 11 bases matching TRBD2. This CDR3 is built from 16 residues. V trimming: 1 base; J trimming: 7 bases; junction bases outside the gene matches: 6. Germline assignment: CDR1 MNHEY and CDR2 SMNVEV (reference sequence). This chain's CDR3 is CASSLLTSGVSNEQFF. CDR3 DNA: TGTGCCAGCAGTTTATTGACTAGCGGGGTGTCAAATGAGCAGTTCTTC.

The V and J genes are TRBV4-3 and TRBJ2-7; the match to TRBD1 covers 7 bases. Per germline, CDR1 LGHNA and CDR2 YSLEER. With 0 bases clipped from V and 3 bases from J, the junction kept 5 bases outside the gene matches. This CDR3 is 15 amino acids long. The CDR3 protein is CASSQDSGGYYEQYF. The CDR3 DNA follows: TGCGCCAGCAGCCAAGATTCAGGGGGTTACTACGAGCAGTACTTC.

The chain combines TRBV5-1 with TRBJ1-4; D is unclear. Germline V gene lookup returns CDR1 SGHRS and CDR2 YFSETQ. The CDR3 is 13 residues long. The V and J ends lost 0 bases and 7 bases respectively, with 7 bases between them. The CDR3 DNA reads TGCGCCAGCAGCTTGGGGAGGGTTGAAAAACTGTTTTTT. Amino acids: CASSLGRVEKLFF.

The CDR3 sequence: CSASSGDEQFF. In DNA, the CDR3 is TGCAGTGCTAGTAGCGGCGATGAGCAGTTCTTC. The chain joins TRBV20-1 to TRBJ2-1; possible D gene TRBD2, 6 bases. Trimming removed 3 bases from V and 8 bases from J, with 8 bases in between. This CDR3 has 11 residues. Looked up from germline, CDR1 is DFQATT and CDR2 is SNEGSKA (reference sequence).

This rearrangement joins TRBV6-5 to TRBJ2-7; 7 nucleotides align to TRBD1. The CDR3 has 14 residues. With V trimmed by 3 bases and J by 2 bases, 4 bases remained unmatched. Germline V CDR1 and CDR2: MNHEY, SVGAGI. CDR3 sequence: CASSYTGQTYEQYF. The CDR3 DNA follows: TGTGCCAGCAGTTATACGGGACAGACCTACGAGCAGTACTTC.

The rearrangement joins TRBV6-6 to TRBJ1-4; D remains ambiguous. Germline CDR1 and CDR2: MNHNY and SVGAGI (reference sequence). CDR3 length: 14 amino acids. V lost 6 bases and J 5 bases, leaving 13 bases between the germline ends. DNA for the CDR3: TGTGCCAGCAGGCCTGACAACCCCAATGAAAAACTGTTTTTT. Its translation is CASRPDNPNEKLFF.

This sequence joins TRBV6-1 and TRBJ1-1; 9 bases agree with TRBD1. There are 15 residues in the CDR3. The V gene's germline CDR1 is MNHNS and CDR2 SASEGT. V lost 3 bases and J lost 3; bases outside the gene matches: 5. The CDR3 region is CASSDPTGGYTEAFF. In DNA form, the CDR3 reads TGTGCCAGCAGTGACCCAACAGGGGGCTACACTGAAGCTTTCTTT.

CDR3 coding DNA: TGTGCCAGCAGCAGACAGGTAACGGAGACCCAGTACTTC. Translating gives CASSRQVTETQYF. The chain recombines TRBV11-2 with TRBJ2-5; weak D call: TRBD1 (6 bases). The CDR3 has 13 amino acids. V was shortened by 5 bases and J by 5 bases, with 12 bases between the two germline ends. Germline V gene lookup returns CDR1 SGHAT and CDR2 FQNNGV.

J is TRBJ2-1 and V is TRBV9; 11 bases map to TRBD2. This CDR3 has 16 residues. V was pared by 8 bases and J by 0 bases, with 7 bases of the junction left unmatched. From germline, CDR1 is SGDLS and CDR2 YYNGEE. This chain's CDR3 is CASSSGRLSSYNEQFF. In DNA form, the CDR3 reads TGTGCCAGTTCTAGCGGGAGGTTAAGCTCCTACAATGAGCAGTTCTTC.

The chain has TRBV30 and TRBJ2-3; the D gene is possibly TRBD1 (5 bases). This CDR3 is 12 amino acids long. Germline V CDR1 and CDR2: GTSNPN, SVGIG (reference sequence). Between the trimmed V and J ends, which lost 5 bases and 3 bases, there was a span of 9 bases. As DNA, the CDR3 is TGTGCCTGGGGGGCAACGACAGATACGCAGTATTTT. As protein: CAWGATTDTQYF.

This clone was counted a single time. The chain employs TRBV4-3 and TRBJ1-1; the D is unclear. Germline assignment: CDR1 LGHNA and CDR2 YSLEER. CDR3 length: 14 residues. The V and J ends lost 0 bases and 4 bases respectively, with 9 bases between them. CDR3 coding DNA: TGCGCCAGCAGCCAAGAAAGCTTTGCCACTGAAGCTTTCTTT. Its translation: CASSQESFATEAFF.

The chain recombines TRBV5-6 with TRBJ2-7, with 10 bases aligning to TRBD1. The CDR3 length is 14 residues. V dropped 4 bases and J dropped 4; count of bases not matched to a gene: 5. Germline CDR1 reads SGHDT; CDR2 reads YYEEEE. DNA for the CDR3: TGTGCCAGCAGCCTCGGGACAGGGGAATACGAGCAGTACTTC. This gives the protein CASSLGTGEYEQYF.

This clone has a single count. This chain joins TRBV19 and TRBJ2-7; tentatively, D is TRBD2 (7 bases). Germline CDR1 is LNHDA and CDR2 is SQIVND (reference sequence). This CDR3 region has 17 residues. V dropped 1 base and J dropped 9 bases, with 25 bases sitting between them. The CDR3, as DNA: TGTGCCAGTAGTATAGTAGTTTCGGGGGGCGCTGGAGGAAGGCAGTACTTC. Protein product: CASSIVVSGGAGGRQYF.

The rearrangement uses TRBV12-5 and TRBJ2-7, with 8 bases aligning to TRBD2. Germline CDR1 LGHNT, CDR2 FRNRAP. V gave up 6 bases and J gave up 0 bases; unmatched junction bases: 10. The CDR3 totals 16 residues. The CDR3 DNA follows: TGTGCTAGTGGGAAAGATAGCGGGATGGGCTCCTACGAGCAGTACTTC. Translation gives CASGKDSGMGSYEQYF.

This chain joins TRBV7-2 and TRBJ1-3, with 10 bases identical to TRBD1. Germline V gene sequence: CDR1 SGHTA, CDR2 FQGNSA. The CDR3 spans 16 residues. With V trimmed by 3 bases and J by 7 bases, 9 bases remained unmatched. The CDR3 loop reads CASSFRVGTGANTIYF. The CDR3 bases are TGTGCCAGCAGCTTCCGTGTTGGGACAGGGGCCAACACCATATATTTT.

The chain couples TRBV7-8 to TRBJ1-6; weak D call: TRBD1 (6 bases). Per germline, CDR1 SGHVS and CDR2 FQNEAQ. The CDR3 length is 15 residues. V gave up 2 bases and J gave up 6 bases, with 11 bases separating them. This CDR3 reads CASSLPQGGNSPLHF. DNA of the CDR3: TGTGCCAGCAGCTTACCACAGGGTGGTAATTCACCCCTCCACTTT.

The chain uses TRBV30 and TRBJ1-2; 7 nucleotides match TRBD1. Looked up from germline, CDR1 is GTSNPN and CDR2 is SVGIG (reference sequence). This CDR3 is 17 amino acids long. The J segment lost 8 bases and the V segment lost 3 bases, leaving 21 bases of the junction unmatched. CDR3 DNA sequence: TGTGCCTGGAGCGAACCCGGGACAGTCCCCCGGAGTAAGGGCTACACCTTC. Translating it yields CAWSEPGTVPRSKGYTF.